This TCR beta chain was captured in a study of monozygotic twins with inflammatory bowel disease. Overall study results and limits: Whereas healthy co-twins had higher TCRbeta diversity (inverse Simpson), IBD patients had lower diversity.

Donors each contributed one blood sample measuring 2 to 3 ml. On this clonotype itself: Its antigen remains unidentified.

Per the germline V gene, CDR1 is MNHEY and CDR2 is SVGAGI. This CDR3 is built from 13 residues. Each of TCRalpha and TCRbeta cDNA went through two nested PCRs, lasting about 15 and 9 cycles. TCRdb reanalyzed the 5' RACE reads, giving one entry per CDR3 protein sequence and no DNA. This listing includes 400,000 to 500,000 distinct CDR3 sequences. The V and J genes are TRBV6-5 and TRBJ2-6. The TCR originated in a human donor with ulcerative colitis or Crohn's disease, or a healthy co-twin of an affected twin (not recorded which). Sequenced input: blood. The CDR3 here is CASTQSGANVLTF.